Listed below are T cell receptor beta chains from one sample, sequenced in a study of blood T cells in healthy people across ages. In TCRdb, the 5' RACE reads were re-called with MiXCR into one record per CDR3 protein. The sample consists of more than 600,000 distinct CDR3 sequences, around 25% of them appearing once. This sample also belongs to another study, concerning T cells of mothers and their children.

Sequenced material: blood. The receptors stem from a boy younger than 18 in good health. CDR3s include the opening cysteine and the closing phenylalanine or tryptophan. D genes are given only for firm matches. A clone size is listed for some rows: how often the clone was seen (once, few, many), or a class if it is expanded.

j_call,d_call,v_call,clone_size,cdr3_nt,cdr3_aa
TRBJ2-3,TRBD2,TRBV20-1,-,TGCAGTGCTAGAGATGACGGGGGGGTCACAGATACGCAGTATTTT,CSARDDGGVTDTQYF
TRBJ1-5,-,TRBV29-1,-,TGCAGCGTCGCAAAAGGGGCCAGTCAGCCCCAGCATTTT,CSVAKGASQPQHF
TRBJ2-2,TRBD1,TRBV2,-,TGTGCCAGCAGTGGGACAGGGGTTACCGGGGAGCTGTTTTTT,CASSGTGVTGELFF
TRBJ1-3,TRBD1,TRBV20-1,few,TGCAGTGCTAGAGACCCACTGACAGGGGACGGAAACACCATATATTTT,CSARDPLTGDGNTIYF
TRBJ2-3,-,TRBV5-1,few,TGCGCCAGCAGCTTGCATTCCGCAGATACGCAGTATTTT,CASSLHSADTQYF
TRBJ2-3,TRBD1,TRBV29-1,-,TGCAGCGTTGACCCAGGGGGAGGCACAGATACGCAGTATTTT,CSVDPGGGTDTQYF
TRBJ2-7,TRBD1,TRBV9,-,TGTGCCAGCAGCGCCTCCCCGGACAGGGCCCACGAGCAGTACTTC,CASSASPDRAHEQYF
TRBJ1-4,TRBD1,TRBV5-1,once,TGCGCCAGCAGCCCGGGACAGGGTAAAAGCGAAAAACTGTTTTTT,CASSPGQGKSEKLFF
TRBJ1-2,TRBD1,TRBV28,-,TGTGCCAGCAACCCAGGAGACAGGGGAACGAATGGCTACACCTTC,CASNPGDRGTNGYTF
TRBJ2-1,-,TRBV27,few,TGTGCCAGCAGTTACGACTCCACCGGCGAATACAATGAGCAGTTCTTC,CASSYDSTGEYNEQFF
TRBJ2-1,-,TRBV6-5,-,TGTGCCAGCAGTTACTCGAAGCGGTCCTCCTACAATGAGCAGTTCTTC,CASSYSKRSSYNEQFF
TRBJ1-2,-,TRBV20-1,once,TGCAGTGCCTACTCCGATGGGGGCGTTGGGGGCTACACCTTC,CSAYSDGGVGGYTF
TRBJ1-4,TRBD1,TRBV15,few,TGTGCCACCAGCGGAGGGGTTCTAGCAGGGGGCGCAGGTGAAAAACTGTTTTTT,CATSGGVLAGGAGEKLFF
TRBJ2-1,TRBD2,TRBV5-4,-,TGTGCCAGCAGCGGCCTCCCGGGGGGGCTCTACAATGAGCAGTTCTTC,CASSGLPGGLYNEQFF
TRBJ2-2,TRBD1,TRBV28,few,TGTGCCAGCAGACAACAGGGGGCGTCCACCGGGGAGCTGTTTTTT,CASRQQGASTGELFF
TRBJ1-1,-,TRBV10-3,-,TGTGCCATCAGTGTGGCCCCCGCGGGGAGCACTGAAGCTTTCTTT,CAISVAPAGSTEAFF
TRBJ2-2,-,TRBV4-2,once,TGTGCCAGCAGCCAAGTTTCCAGGGGAAGGGCCGGGGAGCTGTTTTTT,CASSQVSRGRAGELFF
TRBJ2-5,-,TRBV20-1,many,TGCAGTGCGTCGGGACTCCAAGAGACCCAGTACTTC,CSASGLQETQYF
TRBJ2-1,-,TRBV27,-,TGTGCCAGCAGTTTACTCCTAAGAGATGAGCAGTTCTTC,CASSLLLRDEQFF
TRBJ1-1,TRBD1,TRBV5-1,-,TGCGCCAGCAGTTTACAGGGGGCCGGAAACCTCCCTGAAGCTTTCTTT,CASSLQGAGNLPEAFF
TRBJ2-7,-,TRBV28,-,TGTGCCAGCAGTCCGTCGGACAGTCAGGATGGCGAGCAGTACTTC,CASSPSDSQDGEQYF
TRBJ1-3,-,TRBV4-3,few,TGCGCCAGCAGCTCTCAGGGAGGTGGAGACACCATATATTTT,CASSSQGGGDTIYF
TRBJ1-5,-,TRBV12-3/TRBV12-4,-,TGTGCCAGCAGCCCCCAGCCTGGAGACAATCAGCCCCAGCATTTT,CASSPQPGDNQPQHF